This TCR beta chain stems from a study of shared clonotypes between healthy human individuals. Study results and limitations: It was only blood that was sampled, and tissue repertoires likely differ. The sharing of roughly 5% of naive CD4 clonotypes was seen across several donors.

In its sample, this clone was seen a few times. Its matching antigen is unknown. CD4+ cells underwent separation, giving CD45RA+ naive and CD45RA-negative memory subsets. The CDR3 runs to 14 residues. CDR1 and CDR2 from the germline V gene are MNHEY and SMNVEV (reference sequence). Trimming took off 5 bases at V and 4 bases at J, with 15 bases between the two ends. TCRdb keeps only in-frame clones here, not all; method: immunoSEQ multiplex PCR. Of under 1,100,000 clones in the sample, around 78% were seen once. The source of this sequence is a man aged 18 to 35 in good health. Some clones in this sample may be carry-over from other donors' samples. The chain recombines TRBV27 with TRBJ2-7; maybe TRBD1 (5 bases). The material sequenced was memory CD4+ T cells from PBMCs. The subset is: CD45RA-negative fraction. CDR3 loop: CASSPGAGRYEQYF. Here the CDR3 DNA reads TGTGCCAGCAGTCCGGGCGCAGGGCGTTACGAGCAGTACTTC.